This T cell receptor beta chain was recorded in a study of cytomegalovirus exposure and HLA in healthy donors (dated by TCRdb to 2016 to 2017). With respect to the entire study: An earlier analysis of several hundred of the donors reported about 290 Gb of sequence data and 117 million unique TCR beta sequences from around 200 million T cells. An early release covering some 640 HLA-typed donors comprised about 300 gigabases of sequencing data and tens of millions of unique TCR sequences. Of the roughly 400 genotyped donors, around 81% fell in the genetic ancestry cluster associated with self-reported Caucasian donors. The study was designed to test whether signatures of past pathogen exposure could be identified by cataloging public T cell receptors. The study used immunosequencing to profile the T cell repertoires of approximately 650 subjects and linked those repertoires to cytomegalovirus serostatus. A separate validation cohort of 100 to 150 different subjects was used in addition to the roughly 670-subject first cohort. The study combined high-throughput TCR immunosequencing, statistical association of individual TCRs with disease status, and machine learning to predict cytomegalovirus infection status. A later analysis re-examined previously published TCR beta repertoires from hundreds of donors and added high-resolution HLA genotyping to investigate patterns of TCR occurrence. The later analysis used no new phenotypic data to find candidate immune exposures, relying instead on TCR beta sequences and their occurrence across donors. An earlier analysis of several hundred of the donors used high-throughput TCR beta sequencing to judge whether each TCR beta V gene segment behaved as functional or pseudogenic. Alongside the repertoire data, information on donor age, sex, ethnicity and CMV serostatus was compiled. A later genetic analysis used genome-wide SNP genotypes for about 60% of the roughly 700 donors, treating that subset as a discovery cohort. All discovery cohort repertoires had been generated using a single sequencing platform. Both class I and class II loci were covered by HLA typing, at four-digit resolution. The number of typed donors differed by locus: 629-630 for A, B, C, DRB1 and DQB1; 500 to 550 for DQA1; some 610 for DPA1; and 450 to 480 for DPB1. Roughly five DR-DQ haplotypes were handled as single units for association and clustering, since linkage in the cohort was strong. On average, roughly 250,000 unique TCR beta nucleotide sequences were sequenced per donor among a few hundred genotyped donors of the cohort, with around 19% of those sequences being non-productive. What the work shows at the level of the full study, not this receptor alone: A total of around 150 TCR beta chains were listed by the study as associated with cytomegalovirus. Presence/absence analyses assumed roughly uniform sequencing depth across donors, an assumption that may not hold. Only TCR beta chains were sequenced in this cohort, and the absence of alpha or paired-chain data limited detectable features. A later analysis associated roughly 17,000 TCR beta sequences with specific HLA alleles at a false discovery rate of 0.05. In an earlier analysis of roughly 500 of the donors, most TCR beta V segments appeared in productive rearrangements about 87% or about 30% of the time, broadly matching IMGT annotations. In a later analysis, HLA-associated TCR beta chains were found to be more clonally expanded and to have lower generation probabilities than equally common non-associated chains. Immune exposure information for the cohort was limited to CMV serostatus. The authors suggested that the approach could potentially be extended to other disease states and immunological phenotypes. Correlated functional status among segregating V segments might reflect linkage disequilibrium, but an unknown experimental factor could not be ruled out. Several of the top co-occurrence clusters appeared to be linked to parvovirus B19, influenza, CMV and Epstein-Barr virus, according to a later analysis. A further reported finding was that TCR beta sequences accurately predicted the HLA-A and HLA-B alleles for most subjects in the first cohort. In a later genetic analysis, fewer N-insertions in productive TCRs were reported among donors in an Asian-associated ancestry cluster than the approximately 670-donor mean. Most TCR sequences were seen in very few donors, while some public TCRs were found in many individuals. In vitro tests confirmed that three of the cytomegalovirus-associated TCR beta chains recognize cytomegalovirus antigens. When HLA alleles, especially DR and DQ, strongly co-occurred, TCR associations were difficult to assign to individual alleles. Because counts were too low, about 18 rarely observed V segments, including chromosome 9 orphons, were excluded from the earlier analysis of 587 of the donors. According to a later analysis, most CMV-associated TCR beta chains appeared to be HLA-restricted, and the HLA associations seemed to be driven largely by CMV exposure. A cluster of highly shared sequence variants was judged likely to represent a technical artifact of the sequencing pipeline. The classifier was reported to diagnose cytomegalovirus status with high specificity and sensitivity in both the original cohort and the validation cohort. A later genetic analysis associated a missense DCLRE1C variant with V-gene and J-gene trimming of TCR beta chains, and an independent cohort replicated the association. A later analysis found that TCR association rates varied across HLA loci, with DRB1 alleles showing the most associated TCRs and HLA-C alleles the fewest. HLA typing was unavailable for some donors at each locus, so association tests used only the typed subset.

This clone was observed a few times. The specificity of this receptor is unknown. Qualities for individual bases were not recorded, and no much larger clone is one base off. Library preparation employed the immunoSEQ multiplex PCR assay. The multiplex PCR relied on a mix of 60 forward primers for TCR Vbeta segments and 13 reverse primers for TCR Jbeta segments. The CDR3 region of rearranged TCR beta genes was amplified from genomic DNA with a multiplex PCR assay. Amplified TCR beta libraries were sequenced as 87-base-pair reads on the Illumina HiSeq System. As for how the authors treated the data: A later analysis counted 65 million to 90 million unique TCR beta chains across the 650 to 700 repertoires, and roughly 9.9 million of these chains were shared by at least two donors. To remove PCR and sequencing errors, raw reads were error-corrected and collapsed into unique sequences using a nearest-neighbor algorithm that merged closely related sequences. To assign V, D and J gene segments, CDR3 sequences were aligned to IMGT reference sequences. Each retained sequence needed at least a six-nucleotide match to both a V gene segment and a J gene segment. A rearrangement was called productive if the CDR3 had no stop codons and remained in frame with V and J, and every other rearrangement was called non-productive. Following IMGT convention, CDR3 was defined as the stretch from the second conserved V-encoded cysteine to the conserved J-encoded phenylalanine. The earlier analysis of 587 of the donors excluded sequences that lacked an unambiguous match to a single V gene segment. In an earlier analysis of 587 of the donors, V segments were called functional above 56.7% productive rearrangements and were called segregating when the between-donor standard deviation exceeded 5%. A statistical classification framework was developed to diagnose cytomegalovirus status using the catalog of TCR beta chain sequences. In a later analysis, TCR nucleotide sequences were compared against IMGT/GENE-DB human TR gene sequences so that V and J genes could be assigned. In a later analysis, CDR3 sequences and most-parsimonious VDJ recombination scenarios were assigned using the TCRdist pipeline. A later analysis defined each TCR beta chain by its CDR3 amino acid sequence plus V-gene family, and excluded reads lacking a unique V-gene family. In a later analysis, nearly 600 highly shared, low-generation-probability nucleotide sequences were removed to address suspected cross-contamination and a sequencing artifact. In a later analysis, a clonal expansion index was calculated for each public chain from normalized within-repertoire ranks of inferred template counts. In a later analysis, generation probabilities were computed using a VDJ recombination model fitted to out-of-frame rearrangements, and the results were checked against IGoR. In a later analysis, hypergeometric tests were used to score TCR-TCR, TCR-HLA and TCR-CMV co-occurrence, with a repertoire-size bias correction applied to TCR pairs. In a later analysis, false discovery rates were estimated by permuting HLA or CMV assignments 20 times. A later analysis grouped co-occurring TCRs with DBSCAN, adding TCRdist sequence similarity when clustering within HLA-allele-positive subsets. Co-occurrence clustering excluded repertoires with fewer than 30,000 or more than 120,000 public chains, plus five with anomalous nucleotide sharing. TCRdb stores this immuneACCESS table with in-frame sequences only. Part of the clones is absent; in the studies checked, under half of the shortfall reflects unresolved V genes, and no reason is known for the rest. V and J calls and clone size are given by that table; D and trimming were obtained from the DNA. Recorded for this sample are over 60,000 clones; about 68% of them occurred a single time. The top ten clonotypes cover just under 7.5% of the sample.

The cohort consisted of hundreds of healthy bone marrow donors. At the time of sampling, every cohort member was nominally healthy, though immune exposures that went unrecorded were likely present. The donor was CMV seropositive and was included in the group of almost 300 seropositive cohort members. A peripheral blood sample was collected from each donor, and TCR beta sequencing was performed on peripheral blood mononuclear cells. Genomic DNA was extracted from the blood cell samples with the Qiagen DNeasy Blood Extraction Kit. Source material: PBMCs. The TCR comes from a woman aged 30 to 39 in good health and CMV-seropositive.

The DNA sequence is given as TGTGCCAGCAGCTTGTTGCGAGCTAATTCACCCCTCCACTTT. Its product reads: CASSLLRANSPLHF. Recombination connected TRBV5-6 to TRBJ1-6; no D gene can be assigned with confidence. The germline V gene sets CDR1 to SGHDT and CDR2 to YYEEEE. The CDR3 spans 14 residues, from the cysteine through the phenylalanine. Solely the CDR3 DNA is kept, with 42 bases framed from the first base. The junction carries 8 bases between V and J, which are trimmed by 1 base and 6 bases respectively.